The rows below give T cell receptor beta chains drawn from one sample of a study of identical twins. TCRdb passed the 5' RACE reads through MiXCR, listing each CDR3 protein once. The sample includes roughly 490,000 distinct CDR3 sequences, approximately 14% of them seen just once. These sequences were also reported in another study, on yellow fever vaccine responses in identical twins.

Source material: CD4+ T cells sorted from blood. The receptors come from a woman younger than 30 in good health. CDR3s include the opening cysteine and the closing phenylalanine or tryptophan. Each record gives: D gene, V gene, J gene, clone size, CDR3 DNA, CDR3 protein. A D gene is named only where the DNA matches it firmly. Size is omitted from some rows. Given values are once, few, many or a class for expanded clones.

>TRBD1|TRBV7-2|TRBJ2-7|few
TGTGCCAGCAGCTTAGCTAGGGCAGGGGGCTTCTACGAGCAGTACTTC
CASSLARAGGFYEQYF
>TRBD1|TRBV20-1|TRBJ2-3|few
TGCAGTGCGCGACAGGGGGCGTCAACAGATACGCAGTATTTT
CSARQGASTDTQYF
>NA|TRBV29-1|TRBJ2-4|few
TGCAGCGTTGAAGATCCAAACAGGCTACTAGCCAAAAACATTCAGTACTTC
CSVEDPNRLLAKNIQYF
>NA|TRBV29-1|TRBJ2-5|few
TGCAGCTCCCTCAGGGACACCAAGACCCAGTACTTC
CSSLRDTKTQYF
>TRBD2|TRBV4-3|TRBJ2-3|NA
TGCGCCAGCAGCCACGGGACTAGCGGGAGTTTAATCTACACAGATACGCAGTATTTT
CASSHGTSGSLIYTDTQYF
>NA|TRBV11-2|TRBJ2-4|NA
TGTGCCAGCAGCTTTAACCGAGGAACAGCCAAAAACATTCAGTACTTC
CASSFNRGTAKNIQYF
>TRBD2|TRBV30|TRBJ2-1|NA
TGTGCCTGGACTAACACGGGGGGCAATGAGCAGTTCTTC
CAWTNTGGNEQFF
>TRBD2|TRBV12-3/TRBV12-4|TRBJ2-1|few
TGTGCCAGCAGCCAGACTAGCGGGGGGAATGAGCAGTTCTTC
CASSQTSGGNEQFF
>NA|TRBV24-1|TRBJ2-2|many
TGTGCCACCAGTGATTTGACAGGCTCAAACACCGGGGAGCTGTTTTTT
CATSDLTGSNTGELFF
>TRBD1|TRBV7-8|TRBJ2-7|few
TGTGCCAGCAGCTTAAGGGACAGGGCAGCCTACGAGCAGTACTTC
CASSLRDRAAYEQYF
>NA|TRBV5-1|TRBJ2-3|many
TGCGCCAGCAGCTTGGAGCGAACCTCGGATACGCAGTATTTT
CASSLERTSDTQYF
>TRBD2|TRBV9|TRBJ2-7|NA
TGTGCCAGCAGCGTAGGGACTAGCGGGAGCAACGAGCAGTACTTC
CASSVGTSGSNEQYF
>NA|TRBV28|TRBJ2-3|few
TGTGCCAGCAGTCCCCACCGTCATGGTACGCAGTATTTT
CASSPHRHGTQYF
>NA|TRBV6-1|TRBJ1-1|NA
TGTGCCAGCAGTGAAAGGGGGAGGACTGAAGCTTTCTTT
CASSERGRTEAFF
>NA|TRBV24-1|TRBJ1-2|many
TGTGCCACCAGTGAGACAGGCTATGGCTACACCTTC
CATSETGYGYTF
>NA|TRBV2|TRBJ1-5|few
TGTGCCAGCAGTGAGTTAGGGAGCAACAATCAGCCCCAGCATTTT
CASSELGSNNQPQHF
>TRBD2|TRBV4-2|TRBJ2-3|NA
TGTGCCAGCAGCCGGGCCCTGACTAGCGGGAGAATCACAGATACGCAGTATTTT
CASSRALTSGRITDTQYF
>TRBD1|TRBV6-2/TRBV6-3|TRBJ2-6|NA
TGTGCCAGCAGGGGACAGGGGGCCTCTGGGGCCAACGTCCTGACTTTC
CASRGQGASGANVLTF
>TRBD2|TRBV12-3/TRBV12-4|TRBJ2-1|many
TGTGCCAGCAGTCGCAGCGGGGGGGCCTACAATGAGCAGTTCTTC
CASSRSGGAYNEQFF
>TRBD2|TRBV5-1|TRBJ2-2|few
TGCGCCAGCAGCGGGGGACTAGCAGGCACCGGGGAGCTGTTTTTT
CASSGGLAGTGELFF
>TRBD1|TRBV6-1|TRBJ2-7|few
TGTGCCACTCTCCAGTCTTGGGACAGCCTCTACGAGCAGTACTTC
CATLQSWDSLYEQYF
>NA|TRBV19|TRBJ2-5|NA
TGTGCCAGTAGTCCCCCAAGCAGGGGGGAAGAGACCCAGTACTTC
CASSPPSRGEETQYF
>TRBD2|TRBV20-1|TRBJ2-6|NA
TGCAGTTGTGGGAGGGCCCGCTCTGGGGCCAACGTCCTGACTTTC
CSCGRARSGANVLTF
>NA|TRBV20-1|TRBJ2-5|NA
TGCAGTGCTAGAGTAGGGGACCTTCGTAAGGAGACCCAGTACTTC
CSARVGDLRKETQYF
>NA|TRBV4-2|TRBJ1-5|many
TGTGCCAGCAGCCAAACGGGGGGACCTAATCAGCCCCAGCATTTT
CASSQTGGPNQPQHF
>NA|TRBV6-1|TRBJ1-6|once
TGTGCCAGCAGTAAGGGACGAGCCTCCTATAATTCACCCCTCCACTTT
CASSKGRASYNSPLHF
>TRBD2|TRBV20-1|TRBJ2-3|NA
TGCAGTGCTAGTTACCAGCGGGGATTTACAGATACGCAGTATTTT
CSASYQRGFTDTQYF
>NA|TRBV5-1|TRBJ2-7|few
TGCGCCAGCAGCCTGGTCGGTGGGGGGCTCTACGAGCAGTACTTC
CASSLVGGGLYEQYF
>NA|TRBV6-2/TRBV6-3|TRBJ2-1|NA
TGTGCCAGCAGTTACGAGGGGAGGTCCTACAATGAGCAGTTCTTC
CASSYEGRSYNEQFF
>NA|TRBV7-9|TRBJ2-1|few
TGTGCCAGCAGCTTAGCCGGGACCCAATACAATGAGCAGTTCTTC
CASSLAGTQYNEQFF
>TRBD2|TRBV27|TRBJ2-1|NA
TGTGCCAGCAGTCCCCCGGGACTAGCGGTGGGCAATGAGCAGTTCTTC
CASSPPGLAVGNEQFF
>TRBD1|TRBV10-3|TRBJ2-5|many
TGTGCCATCAGCGGGGACAGGGTTCAAGAGACCCAGTACTTC
CAISGDRVQETQYF
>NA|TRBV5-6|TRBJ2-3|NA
TGTGCCAGCAGCTTGGAGGTTGGCAGGGACACAGATACGCAGTATTTT
CASSLEVGRDTDTQYF
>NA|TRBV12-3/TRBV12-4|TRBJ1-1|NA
TGTGCCAGCAGTTTTTCGGGCGTTGAAGCTTTCTTT
CASSFSGVEAFF
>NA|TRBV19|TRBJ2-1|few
TGTGCCAGTAGTATATCTTCGCTGACGCCCTACAATGAGCAGTTCTTC
CASSISSLTPYNEQFF
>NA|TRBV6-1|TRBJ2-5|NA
TGTGCCAGCAGCGCCGACAGGAGTTTGGGGACCCAGTACTTC
CASSADRSLGTQYF
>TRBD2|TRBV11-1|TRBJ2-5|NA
TGTGCCAGCAGCTCGTGGAGCGGGGGGGCGGGAGAGACCCAGTACTTC
CASSSWSGGAGETQYF
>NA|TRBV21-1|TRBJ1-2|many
TGTGCCAGCAGCAAAGTGTGTCGAACTGTCTATGGCTACACCTTC
CASSKVCRTVYGYTF
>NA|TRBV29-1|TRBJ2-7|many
TGCAGCGTTCGAATGGAGGGCCAGTACTTC
CSVRMEGQYF
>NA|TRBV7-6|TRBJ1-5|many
TGTGCCAGCAGCTTAGCCAGGGGAAGCAATCAGCCCCAGCATTTT
CASSLARGSNQPQHF
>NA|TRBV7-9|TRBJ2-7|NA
TGTGCCAGCAGCACAGGACCCTACGGGGAGCAGTACTTC
CASSTGPYGEQYF